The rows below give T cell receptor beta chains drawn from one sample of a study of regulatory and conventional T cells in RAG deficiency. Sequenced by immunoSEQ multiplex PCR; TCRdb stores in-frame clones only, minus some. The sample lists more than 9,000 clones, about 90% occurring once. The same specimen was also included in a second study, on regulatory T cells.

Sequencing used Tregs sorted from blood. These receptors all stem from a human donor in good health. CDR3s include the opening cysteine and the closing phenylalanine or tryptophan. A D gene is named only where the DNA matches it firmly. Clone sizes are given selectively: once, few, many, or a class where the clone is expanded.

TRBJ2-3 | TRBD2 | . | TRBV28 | TGTGCCAGCAGTTCCCTTATGCGGGGGGGGCCAGATACGCAGTATTTT | CASSSLMRGGPDTQYF
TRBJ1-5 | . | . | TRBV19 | TGTGCCAGTAGTCCCATCCAGGGGAATCAGCCCCAGCATTTT | CASSPIQGNQPQHF
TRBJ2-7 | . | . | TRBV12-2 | TGTGCAAGTCGCTGCCACAGGGACGAGCAGTACTTC | CASRCHRDEQYF
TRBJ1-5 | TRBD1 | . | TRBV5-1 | TGCGCCAGCAGCTCCGGACAGGGTAGCAATCAGCCCCAGCATTTT | CASSSGQGSNQPQHF
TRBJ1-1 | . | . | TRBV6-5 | TGTGCCAGCAGTTACCTCACCGGGACAAAGAACACTGAAGCTTTCTTT | CASSYLTGTKNTEAFF
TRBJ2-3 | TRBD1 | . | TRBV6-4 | TGTGCCAGCAGTGCGACAGGGTCGGCAGATACGCAGTATTTT | CASSATGSADTQYF
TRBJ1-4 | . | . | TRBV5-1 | TGCGCCAGCAGAAGGGTTATGGGGAAAAATGAAAAACTGTTTTTT | CASRRVMGKNEKLFF
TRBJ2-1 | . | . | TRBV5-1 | TGCGCCAGCAGCGGGAAGGTAGCGTCTTGGATTGAGCAGTTCTTC | CASSGKVASWIEQFF
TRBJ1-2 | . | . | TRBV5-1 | TGCGCCACTTCGGTGGCAGGGTTGCAGCATGGCTACACCTTC | CATSVAGLQHGYTF
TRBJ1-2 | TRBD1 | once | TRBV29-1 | TGCAGCGTTTCGACAGGGGGCATTGGCTACACCTTC | CSVSTGGIGYTF
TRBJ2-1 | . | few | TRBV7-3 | TGTGCCAGCAGCAGTACCTCCTACAATGAGCAGTTCTTC | CASSSTSYNEQFF
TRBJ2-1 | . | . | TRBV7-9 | TGTGCCAGCAGCTTATTCGGGGGCCGGGACAATGAGCAGTTCTTC | CASSLFGGRDNEQFF
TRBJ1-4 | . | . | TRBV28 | TGTGCCAGCAGTTTATACGACGTAGCAACTAATGAAAAACTGTTTTTT | CASSLYDVATNEKLFF
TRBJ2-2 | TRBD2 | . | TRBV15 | TGTGCCACCAGCAGAGATTTTTATTTAACTAGCGGGAGGGCTGCCGGGGAGCTGTTTTTT | CATSRDFYLTSGRAAGELFF
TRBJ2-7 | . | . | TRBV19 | TGTGCCAGTAGTATAGATGGGGCAGGGCCCGTCTCCTACGAGCAGTACTTC | CASSIDGAGPVSYEQYF
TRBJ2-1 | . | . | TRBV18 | TGTGCCAGCTCACCACCGACAGGATTCCCTTCCTACAATGAGCAGTTCTTC | CASSPPTGFPSYNEQFF
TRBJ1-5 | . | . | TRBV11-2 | TGTGCCAGCAGCTTGGGACCACGGCAGCCCCAGCATTTT | CASSLGPRQPQHF
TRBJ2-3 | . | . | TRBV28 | TGTGCCAGCAGTTTAGCCAGGGGCGCAAGCACAGATACGCAGTATTTT | CASSLARGASTDTQYF
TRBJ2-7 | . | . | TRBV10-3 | TGTGCCACCAGTGGGGGGGCGGGGCCTTACGAGCAGTACTTC | CATSGGAGPYEQYF
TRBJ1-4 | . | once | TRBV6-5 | TGTGCCAGCAGTTACTCGGGGGGGATTCTGGGTGAAAAACTGTTTTTT | CASSYSGGILGEKLFF